What follows are 20 T cell receptor beta chains derived from one specimen sequenced in a study of monozygotic twins with inflammatory bowel disease. With the 5' RACE reads reprocessed, TCRdb shows one record per CDR3 protein and no DNA. Its listing shows some 130,000 distinct CDR3 sequences. The material sequenced was blood. The receptors were gathered from a human donor with ulcerative colitis or Crohn's disease, or a healthy co-twin of an affected twin (not recorded which).

The rearrangement links TRBV28 to TRBJ2-5; absent DNA, TCRdb's TRBD2 call cannot be checked. The germline V gene encodes CDR1 MDHEN and CDR2 SYDVKM. This CDR3 region has 14 residues. CDR3: CATLRDSYQETQYF. The full variable domain, its missing parts supplied by reference TRBV28 and TRBJ2-5, is DVKVTQSSRYLVKRTGEKVFLECVQDMDHENMFWYRQDPGLGLRLIYFSYDVKMKEKGDIPEGYSVSREKKERFSLILESASTNQTSMYLCATLRDSYQETQYFGPGTRLLVL.

This rearrangement joins TRBV29-1 to TRBJ2-1; TCRdb selects TRBD1, and the lack of DNA leaves this call unchecked. Germline CDR1 SQVTM, CDR2 ANQGSEA. The CDR3 totals 15 residues. This CDR3 reads CSVGAGTVDVHEQFF.

V usage is TRBV12-3 or TRBV12-4 and J usage is TRBJ2-5. The CDR3 is made up of 15 amino acids. The CDR3 sequence: CASSLRLAVQETQYF.

V usage is TRBV18 and J usage is TRBJ1-1. Germline loops: CDR1 KGHSH, CDR2 LQKENI. The CDR3 consists of 12 residues. The CDR3 here is CASSRREIEAFF.

The gene calls are TRBV18 and TRBJ1-5; there is no DNA to check the TCRdb D call of TRBD1. The CDR3 spans 15 residues. Germline V gene sequence: CDR1 KGHSH, CDR2 LQKENI. The CDR3 sequence is CASSPLGQGSKPQHF.

V usage is TRBV4-2 and J usage is TRBJ2-5; TCRdb returns TRBD2, unconfirmable since there is no DNA. The germline gives CDR1 LGHNA, CDR2 YNFKEQ. The CDR3 is 14 amino acids. The CDR3 spells CASSQSGGKETQYF.

The CDR3: CASAIRTGRETQYF. V gene TRBV27 combines with J gene TRBJ2-5; TCRdb designates TRBD1, a call that cannot be tested without DNA. Germline CDR1 and CDR2: MNHEY and SMNVEV (reference sequence). The CDR3 has 14 residues.

This CDR3 is CSVFTTAYEQYF. The genes are TRBV29-1 and TRBJ2-7; absent DNA, TCRdb's TRBD1 call cannot be checked. CDR1 and CDR2 from the germline V gene are SQVTM and ANQGSEA. There are 12 residues in the CDR3.

J is TRBJ2-7 and V is TRBV19; TCRdb returns TRBD1, unconfirmable since there is no DNA. The CDR3 sequence is 14 residues long. Germline V gene data show CDR1 as LNHDA and CDR2 as SQIVND (reference sequence). CDR3 amino acids: CASSIGRVPYEQYF.

This sequence joins TRBV20-1 and TRBJ2-6. The CDR3 has 12 residues. From germline, CDR1 is DFQATT and CDR2 SNEGSKA (reference sequence). The CDR3 here is CSATSGANVLTF.

The rearrangement uses TRBV7-9 and TRBJ2-7; TCRdb designates TRBD1, a call that cannot be tested without DNA. CDR3 size: 14 residues. Per germline, CDR1 SEHNR and CDR2 FQNEAQ (reference sequence). Here the CDR3 reads CASSYRGPLGEQYF.

The chain is built from TRBV12-3 or TRBV12-4 and TRBJ2-1; the D call of TRBD2 rests on TCRdb alone, since no DNA is present to check it. CDR3 length: 16 amino acids. The CDR3 protein is CASSWTLGGSYNEQFF.

The V and J genes are TRBV7-3 and TRBJ1-1; TCRdb selects TRBD1, and the lack of DNA leaves this call unchecked. Germline V gene data show CDR1 as SGHTA and CDR2 as FQGTGA. The CDR3 totals 17 residues. CDR3 sequence reads: CASSLGLRTDLNTEAFF. Based on the CDR3 plus reference TRBV7-3 and TRBJ1-1, the full variable domain is GAGVSQTPSNKVTEKGKYVELRCDPISGHTALYWYRQSLGQGPEFLIYFQGTGAADDSGLPNDRFFAVRPEGSVSTLKIQRTERGDSAVYLCASSLGLRTDLNTEAFFGQGTRLTVV.

The CDR3 sequence is CASSPFSGLSYEQYF. J is TRBJ2-7 and V is TRBV18. This CDR3 spans 15 amino acids. The germline V gene encodes CDR1 KGHSH and CDR2 LQKENI. Complete variable domain (other parts from reference TRBV18 and TRBJ2-7): NAGVMQNPRHLVRRRGQEARLRCSPMKGHSHVYWYRQLPEEGLKFMVYLQKENIIDESGMPKERFSAEFPKEGPSILRIQQVVRGDSAAYFCASSPFSGLSYEQYFGPGTRLTVT.

The chain couples TRBV12-3 or TRBV12-4 to TRBJ2-1; the D call of TRBD2 rests on TCRdb alone, since no DNA is present to check it. This CDR3 has 14 amino acids. This CDR3 reads CASSFGLAGDEQFF.

The genes are TRBV10-3 and TRBJ1-1. The germline V gene encodes CDR1 ENHRY and CDR2 SYGVKD. The CDR3 loop spans 14 amino acids. CDR3 region: CAISTSGVNTEAFF.

J is TRBJ2-2 and V is TRBV19; the TCRdb D gene call, TRBD1, has no DNA to confirm it. The CDR3 loop spans 15 amino acids. Germline V gene lookup returns CDR1 LNHDA and CDR2 SQIVND (reference sequence). CDR3 protein: CASSPEGQLTGELFF. The full variable domain, its missing parts supplied by reference TRBV19 and TRBJ2-2, is DGGITQSPKYLFRKEGQNVTLSCEQNLNHDAMYWYRQDPGQGLRLIYYSQIVNDFQKGDIAEGYSVSREKKESFPLTVTSAQKNPTAFYLCASSPEGQLTGELFFGEGSRLTVL.

The chain carries TRBV10-2 and TRBJ2-7; TCRdb indicates TRBD2, and absent DNA this call remains unverified. The CDR3 loop spans 15 amino acids. From germline, CDR1 is WSHSY and CDR2 SAAADI. CDR3 sequence reads: CASSDASGQDHEQYF.

The rearrangement links TRBV28 to TRBJ1-1. Germline CDR1 is MDHEN and CDR2 is SYDVKM. The CDR3 is 14 amino acids. The CDR3 loop is CASTLGPLNTEAFF.

The chain employs TRBV11-2 and TRBJ2-7. Germline V gene sequence: CDR1 SGHAT, CDR2 FQNNGV. This CDR3 spans 13 amino acids. The CDR3 region is CASSLTDPYEQYF.